The following is a T cell receptor beta chain sequence with its context. Antigen: not known. This sample was included in a study of T-cell memory formation after mild COVID-19. The study, taken as a whole, reports: For contracting clones, CD4+ ones sat mainly in CM and EM, CD8+ in EMRA. From day 15 to 85, contracting clones were balanced between CD4 and CD8, whereas later expanders leaned toward CD4+.

CDR1 and CDR2 from the germline V gene are SQVTM and ANQGSEA. The V gene lost 4 bases and the J gene lost 1 base, with 10 bases spanning the gap. The CDR3 extends over 14 amino acids. Via MiXCR, TCRdb re-called the 5' RACE reads, giving one row per CDR3 protein. The data hold approximately 260,000 distinct CDR3 sequences, with 16% observed a single time. The chain combines TRBV29-1 with TRBJ2-2; D is unclear. The material sequenced was PBMCs or a T cell subset sorted from them (not recorded which). The receptor comes from a man between 18 and 29 years old who had mild COVID-19 (a few samples of this study predate the infection). Cell type and time point are not known. CDR3 sequence reads: CSVGGRLNTGELFF. The CDR3 DNA is TGCAGCGTTGGAGGTCGATTGAACACCGGGGAGCTGTTTTTT.